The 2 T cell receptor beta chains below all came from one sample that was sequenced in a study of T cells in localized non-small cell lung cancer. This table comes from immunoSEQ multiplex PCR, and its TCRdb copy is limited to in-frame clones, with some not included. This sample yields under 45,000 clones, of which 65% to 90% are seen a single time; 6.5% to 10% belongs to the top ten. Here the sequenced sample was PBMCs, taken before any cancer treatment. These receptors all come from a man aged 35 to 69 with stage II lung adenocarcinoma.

The CDR3 spells CASSLEFRPSSTDTQYF. The CDR3, as DNA: TGTGCCAGCAGCTTAGAATTCAGACCCTCTAGCACAGATACGCAGTATTTT. The chain carries TRBV7-8 and TRBJ2-3; no clear D. Germline-derived CDR1 and CDR2 are SGHVS and FQNEAQ. CDR3 length: 17 residues. V lost 1 base to trimming and J lost 0 bases, with 14 bases between them.

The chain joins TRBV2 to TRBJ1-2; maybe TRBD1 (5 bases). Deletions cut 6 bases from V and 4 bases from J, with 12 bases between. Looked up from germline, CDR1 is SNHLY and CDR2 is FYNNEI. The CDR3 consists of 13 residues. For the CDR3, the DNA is TGTGCCAGCAGGAAGGACACCGGCTATGGCTACACCTTC. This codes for CASRKDTGYGYTF.